This T cell receptor (beta chain) was identified during a study of response to subunit inactivated influenza vaccine. Points on this clonotype: The antigen remains unidentified.

TCRdb recomputed calls from the RT-PCR reads with MiXCR, one row per CDR3 protein. This table holds 450,000 to 550,000 distinct CDR3 sequences, about 25% found once. Study conclusions and caveats: A suggestion made by the authors is that each seasonal influenza vaccination recruits few new T cells.

V gave up 0 bases and J gave up 4 bases; unmatched junction bases: 5. The germline gives CDR1 DFQATT, CDR2 SNEGSKA (reference sequence). This CDR3 contains 17 residues. The specimen was CD4+ T cells sorted from PBMCs, collected approximately 5 days after vaccination. The TCR comes from a man aged 45-65 years who received an inactivated influenza vaccine. V and J are TRBV20-1 and TRBJ2-1, with TRBD2 matching 14 bases. CDR3: CSAREGRTSGRYNEQFF. Written as DNA, the CDR3 is TGCAGTGCTAGAGAGGGAAGGACTAGCGGGAGGTACAATGAGCAGTTCTTC.